What follows are 10 T cell receptor beta chains derived from one specimen sequenced in a study of shared clonotypes between healthy human individuals. The table came from immunoSEQ multiplex PCR; TCRdb's copy has only in-frame clones and leaves some out. This table holds almost 700,000 clones, about 90% found once. Naive CD8 cells lacked CD45RO, underwent positive selection for CCR7 and left out terminally differentiated effector memory CD45RA+ cells. The sequenced sample consisted of naive CD8+ T cells sorted from blood. The receptors were gathered from a man aged 25-40 years in good health.

The chain recombines TRBV28 with TRBJ2-2; 14 nucleotides match TRBD2. CDR3 size: 15 residues. CDR1 is MDHEN, CDR2 SYDVKM, per germline. V was pared by 5 bases and J by 6 bases, with 2 bases of the junction left unmatched. CDR3 DNA sequence: TGTGCCAGCAGTCGACTAGCGGGAGGGTCCGGGGAGCTGTTTTTT. It codes for CASSRLAGGSGELFF.

The V gene is TRBV27, the J gene TRBJ2-3; D remains unclear. This CDR3 region has 11 residues. V was shortened by 5 bases and J by 14 bases, with 14 bases between the two germline ends. CDR1 and CDR2 from the germline V gene are MNHEY and SMNVEV (reference sequence). The CDR3 DNA sequence: TGTGCCAGCAGTCTCGGGCCAATTCGGTATTTT. This codes for CASSLGPIRYF.

This clone has just a few counts. The gene calls are TRBV7-9 and TRBJ2-7; no clear D. Trimming stripped 2 bases from V and 3 bases from J, with 8 bases between. Germline CDR1 reads SEHNR; CDR2 reads FQNEAQ (reference sequence). The CDR3 is made up of 13 amino acids. The CDR3 sequence is CASSLTPDYEQYF. CDR3 DNA sequence: TGTGCCAGCAGCTTAACCCCGGACTACGAGCAGTACTTC.

The chain recombines TRBV27 with TRBJ2-7; perhaps TRBD1 as D (6 bases). Trimming removed 3 bases at V and 8 bases at J, with 17 bases between. The CDR3 runs to 14 residues. The V gene's germline CDR1 is MNHEY and CDR2 SMNVEV (reference sequence). The DNA for the CDR3 is TGTGCCAGCAGTTTCGGGACACCTCCGTACCAGCAGTACTTC. This encodes CASSFGTPPYQQYF.

Here the CDR3 DNA reads TGTGCCAGCAGCTTGGCCCCCTACGAGCAGTACTTC. Translated, it gives CASSLAPYEQYF. J is TRBJ2-7 and V is TRBV5-6; D remains ambiguous. The CDR3 is 12 amino acids. Germline V lookup: CDR1 SGHDT, CDR2 YYEEEE. V was clipped by 0 bases and J by 2 bases, with 3 bases between them.

The V gene is TRBV27, the J gene TRBJ1-3; TRBD1 is a possible D gene (5 bases). Germline V CDR1 and CDR2: MNHEY, SMNVEV (reference sequence). V lost 6 bases and J lost 2, with 11 bases in between. The CDR3 sequence is 14 residues long. CDR3 bases: TGTGCCAGCAGACCCCAGGGCCCTGGAAACACCATATATTTT. Translated, it gives CASRPQGPGNTIYF.

The chain carries TRBV7-9 and TRBJ2-7, with TRBD1 as a possible D gene (6 bases). CDR1 and CDR2 (germline): SEHNR, FQNEAQ (reference sequence). CDR3 length: 13 amino acids. V was clipped by 4 bases and J by 1 base, with 8 bases between them. CDR3 DNA: TGTGCCAGCAGCTACAGGGATTCCTACGAGCAGTACTTC. Its protein product is CASSYRDSYEQYF.

The V gene is TRBV27, the J gene TRBJ2-3; 8 nucleotides line up with TRBD2. V dropped 5 bases and J dropped 4; count of bases not matched to a gene: 8. The CDR3 runs to 15 residues. In germline, CDR1 is MNHEY, CDR2 SMNVEV (reference sequence). As DNA, the CDR3 is TGTGCCAGCAGTGCGGCGGGAGGTATCCCAGATACGCAGTATTTT. Translation: CASSAAGGIPDTQYF.

The chain joins TRBV21-1 to TRBJ2-2; TRBD2, the table's D call, was not compared with the DNA. TRBV21-1 has pseudogene status. This CDR3 has 18 residues. CDR3 DNA: TGTGCCAGCAGCAAAGAAAGGACTAGCGGTAGCGGGCTAGGGGAGCTGTTTTTT. Amino acid sequence: CASSKERTSGSGLGELFF.

The V gene is TRBV10-3, the J gene TRBJ1-2; a weak D match, TRBD1 (5 bases). Between the trimmed V and J ends, which lost 8 bases and 5 bases, there was a span of 18 bases. The germline gives CDR1 ENHRY, CDR2 SYGVKD. CDR3 length: 14 amino acids. The CDR3 sequence is CAIGMRTGKYGYTF. CDR3 in DNA: TGTGCCATCGGGATGAGAACAGGAAAATATGGCTACACCTTC.